The rows below give T cell receptor beta chains drawn from one sample of a study of blood T cell repertoires in COVID-19. The repertoire was sequenced with immunoSEQ multiplex PCR; TCRdb's copy has only in-frame clones and lacks some. The data show about 300,000 clones, approximately 89% seen once. The sample was peripheral blood. The receptors were gathered from a woman aged 25 to 39 with COVID-19, enrolled during active disease. Each CDR3 is given with its conserved first and last residue. D genes are given only for firm matches. The size of a clone is reported for some rows only, either as once, few or many, or as a class for expanded clones.

d_call: TRBD1; clone_size: NA; v_call: TRBV28; j_call: TRBJ1-2; cdr3_nt: TGTGCCAGCAGTGCGACCCCAGGGGGCAGGGGCTACACCTTC; cdr3_aa: CASSATPGGRGYTF
d_call: TRBD1; clone_size: many; v_call: TRBV27; j_call: TRBJ1-5; cdr3_nt: TGTGCCAGCAGTTTCTCGACAGGGCGGGATCAGCCCCAGCATTTT; cdr3_aa: CASSFSTGRDQPQHF
d_call: TRBD2; clone_size: NA; v_call: TRBV11-2; j_call: TRBJ2-7; cdr3_nt: TGTGCCAGCAGCAGTCGTGCGGGGGGGCCGGGCGAGCAGTACTTC; cdr3_aa: CASSSRAGGPGEQYF
d_call: TRBD1; clone_size: NA; v_call: TRBV12-3/TRBV12-4; j_call: TRBJ1-2; cdr3_nt: TGTGCCAGCAGGCGGACAGGGGGCTATGGCTACACCTTC; cdr3_aa: CASRRTGGYGYTF
d_call: NA; clone_size: NA; v_call: TRBV7-8; j_call: TRBJ2-3; cdr3_nt: TGTGCCAGCAGCCCAGTGAGAGGTGGCACAGATACGCAGTATTTT; cdr3_aa: CASSPVRGGTDTQYF
d_call: TRBD2; clone_size: NA; v_call: TRBV9; j_call: TRBJ2-2; cdr3_nt: TGTGCCAGCACCCGAGGGCTAGCGGGGGGAACCGGGGAGCTGTTTTTT; cdr3_aa: CASTRGLAGGTGELFF
d_call: NA; clone_size: NA; v_call: TRBV4-2; j_call: TRBJ2-1; cdr3_nt: TGTGCCAGCAGCCAAGATCCAGGAGGGGGCGGGGATGAGCAGTTCTTC; cdr3_aa: CASSQDPGGGGDEQFF
d_call: TRBD1; clone_size: many; v_call: TRBV7-9; j_call: TRBJ2-3; cdr3_nt: TGTGCCAGCAGCCCTAGGGGGCCAGATACGCAGTATTTT; cdr3_aa: CASSPRGPDTQYF
d_call: NA; clone_size: NA; v_call: TRBV25-1; j_call: TRBJ1-2; cdr3_nt: TGTGCCAGCAGTGGCCGGGACACGGAGTTCTATGGCTACACCTTC; cdr3_aa: CASSGRDTEFYGYTF
d_call: TRBD2; clone_size: once; v_call: TRBV28; j_call: TRBJ2-3; cdr3_nt: TGTGCCAGCAGTTTGCCCGGGGGGGCCGCTAGAGATACGCAGTATTTT; cdr3_aa: CASSLPGGAARDTQYF
d_call: TRBD1; clone_size: NA; v_call: TRBV5-1; j_call: TRBJ2-7; cdr3_nt: TGCGCCAGCACCCCCGGGACAGGGAGAAACGAGCAGTACTTC; cdr3_aa: CASTPGTGRNEQYF
d_call: TRBD1; clone_size: NA; v_call: TRBV2; j_call: TRBJ2-1; cdr3_nt: TGTGCCAGCAACCTGGACAGGGCCGCCTACAATGAGCAGTTCTTC; cdr3_aa: CASNLDRAAYNEQFF
d_call: NA; clone_size: NA; v_call: TRBV7-2; j_call: TRBJ1-4; cdr3_nt: TGTGCCAGCAGCTTAGTGGCCCAACGAAGCGCAACTAATGAAAAACTGTTTTTT; cdr3_aa: CASSLVAQRSATNEKLFF
d_call: NA; clone_size: few; v_call: TRBV29-1; j_call: TRBJ1-4; cdr3_nt: TGCAGCGTTTTGTATCAGGTTCAAGAAAAACTGTTTTTT; cdr3_aa: CSVLYQVQEKLFF
d_call: NA; clone_size: NA; v_call: TRBV2; j_call: TRBJ1-6; cdr3_nt: TGTGCCAGCACCCCAGAAACTAATTCACCCCTCCACTTT; cdr3_aa: CASTPETNSPLHF
d_call: TRBD1; clone_size: NA; v_call: TRBV4-1; j_call: TRBJ1-1; cdr3_nt: TGCGCCAGCAGCCAAGAGACAGGGGGGTGGACTGAAGCTTTCTTT; cdr3_aa: CASSQETGGWTEAFF
d_call: NA; clone_size: NA; v_call: TRBV7-2; j_call: TRBJ1-2; cdr3_nt: TGTGCCAGCAGCTTGCGAGGTGGCTACACCTTC; cdr3_aa: CASSLRGGYTF
d_call: TRBD1; clone_size: NA; v_call: TRBV19; j_call: TRBJ1-1; cdr3_nt: TGTGCCAGTAGTACTGGGACAGGGACTGAAGCTTTCTTT; cdr3_aa: CASSTGTGTEAFF
d_call: TRBD1; clone_size: many; v_call: TRBV2; j_call: TRBJ1-6; cdr3_nt: TGTGCCCGCAGGGGGCCAAATTCACCCCTCCACTTT; cdr3_aa: CARRGPNSPLHF
d_call: NA; clone_size: few; v_call: TRBV18; j_call: TRBJ2-1; cdr3_nt: TGTGCCAGCTCACCCCAAGGGGGGGCCTTGGGCCATGAGCAGTTCTTC; cdr3_aa: CASSPQGGALGHEQFF
d_call: NA; clone_size: NA; v_call: TRBV3-1/TRBV3-2; j_call: TRBJ1-6; cdr3_nt: TGTGCCAGCACGACATCAGGGAACTCACCCCTCCACTTT; cdr3_aa: CASTTSGNSPLHF
d_call: TRBD2; clone_size: NA; v_call: TRBV5-6; j_call: TRBJ2-3; cdr3_nt: TGTGCCAGCACTCCGTTAGTAGCGGGGGGAACAAGCACAGATACGCAGTATTTT; cdr3_aa: CASTPLVAGGTSTDTQYF
d_call: NA; clone_size: few; v_call: TRBV29-1; j_call: TRBJ1-2; cdr3_nt: TGCAGCGTTTTAACTAGATATGGCTACACCTTC; cdr3_aa: CSVLTRYGYTF
d_call: NA; clone_size: NA; v_call: TRBV29-1; j_call: TRBJ1-2; cdr3_nt: TGCAGCGCCTGGGGCAGTAACTATGGCTACACCTTC; cdr3_aa: CSAWGSNYGYTF
d_call: NA; clone_size: NA; v_call: TRBV29-1; j_call: TRBJ1-1; cdr3_nt: TGCAGCGTTGGTGAGGGAACATCGGCTTTCTTT; cdr3_aa: CSVGEGTSAFF
d_call: NA; clone_size: NA; v_call: TRBV10-3; j_call: TRBJ2-1; cdr3_nt: TGTGCCATCAGTGAGTCGAATGCAGCCCGGGGGAATGAGCAGTTCTTC; cdr3_aa: CAISESNAARGNEQFF
d_call: NA; clone_size: NA; v_call: TRBV19; j_call: TRBJ2-1; cdr3_nt: TGTGCCAGTGGGACTTTCAATGAGCAGTTCTTC; cdr3_aa: CASGTFNEQFF
d_call: NA; clone_size: NA; v_call: TRBV14; j_call: TRBJ2-2; cdr3_nt: TGTGCCAGCAGCCAATTTGGCAGGGTGATTGGTGTCGGGGAGCTGTTTTTT; cdr3_aa: CASSQFGRVIGVGELFF
d_call: NA; clone_size: NA; v_call: TRBV10-1; j_call: TRBJ2-1; cdr3_nt: TGCGCCACAGCGGAGGAAGGCTCAGGAGGTGAGCAGTTCTTC; cdr3_aa: CATAEEGSGGEQFF
d_call: NA; clone_size: NA; v_call: TRBV5-1; j_call: TRBJ1-2; cdr3_nt: TGCGCCAGCAGCCCCCGAGAGGGTTATCATGGCTACACCTTC; cdr3_aa: CASSPREGYHGYTF
d_call: TRBD2; clone_size: NA; v_call: TRBV6-5; j_call: TRBJ2-5; cdr3_nt: TGTGCCAGCAGTTACAATCGCGGGGGGGCCGTGGAGACCCAGTACTTC; cdr3_aa: CASSYNRGGAVETQYF
d_call: NA; clone_size: NA; v_call: TRBV5-1; j_call: TRBJ1-1; cdr3_nt: TGCGCCAGCAGCGGTGACAACAGGAACACTGAAGCTTTCTTT; cdr3_aa: CASSGDNRNTEAFF
d_call: NA; clone_size: NA; v_call: TRBV10-2; j_call: TRBJ1-6; cdr3_nt: TGCGCCAGCAGTGAGGAGGGAGTTCTCCACTTT; cdr3_aa: CASSEEGVLHF
d_call: NA; clone_size: few; v_call: TRBV7-2; j_call: TRBJ1-1; cdr3_nt: TGTGCCAGCAGCATCACCCAGGGTAGTACTGAAGCTTTCTTT; cdr3_aa: CASSITQGSTEAFF
d_call: TRBD1; clone_size: NA; v_call: TRBV27; j_call: TRBJ1-1; cdr3_nt: TGTGCCAGCAGTTCACCGACAGGGTCTGAAGCTTTCTTT; cdr3_aa: CASSSPTGSEAFF
d_call: TRBD1; clone_size: NA; v_call: TRBV6-5; j_call: TRBJ1-5; cdr3_nt: TGTGCCAGCAGTTACTCGGCAGGGGGTAACAATCAGCCCCAGCATTTT; cdr3_aa: CASSYSAGGNNQPQHF